These 13 T cell receptor beta chains share one sample of origin, sequenced in a study of blood T cell repertoires in COVID-19. Sequenced by immunoSEQ multiplex PCR; TCRdb stores in-frame clones only, minus some. The repertoire holds tens of thousands of clones, about 91% seen once, with approximately 14% in the top ten. Sequencing was done on a sample of peripheral blood. These receptors originate from a human donor with active COVID-19. The donor label of this sample is uncertain.

The chain uses TRBV15 and TRBJ1-2, with a weak D call TRBD1 (6 bases). V dropped 2 bases and J dropped 6 bases, with 7 bases sitting between them. The CDR3 runs 12 residues. Per the germline V gene, CDR1 is LNHNV and CDR2 is YYDKDF (reference sequence). The CDR3 bases are TGTGCCACCAGCAGAAGGACAGATGGCTACACCTTC. The encoded protein is CATSRRTDGYTF.

This chain links TRBV5-1 with TRBJ2-2; TRBD2 aligns across 8 bases. V shed 4 bases and J 3 bases; nucleotides not matched to a gene: 2. The CDR3 is 14 residues long. Germline V gene lookup returns CDR1 SGHRS and CDR2 YFSETQ. CDR3 amino acids: CASSPGGDTGELFF. CDR3 DNA sequence: TGCGCCAGCAGCCCCGGGGGGGACACCGGGGAGCTGTTTTTT.

The chain has TRBV3-1 (or the pseudogene TRBV3-2) and TRBJ2-1, with 7 bases aligning to TRBD2. Per germline, CDR1 LGHDT and CDR2 YNNKEL (reference sequence). V trimming: 2 bases; J trimming: 12 bases; junction bases outside the gene matches: 10. This CDR3 is 14 amino acids long. CDR3: CASSQPGTTIAQFF. In nucleotides, the CDR3 is TGTGCCAGCAGCCAACCCGGGACTACAATTGCGCAGTTCTTC.

This sequence joins TRBV3-1 (or the pseudogene TRBV3-2) and TRBJ2-3; perhaps TRBD2 as D (6 bases). V was cut by 1 base and J by 4 bases, with 6 bases left in between. This CDR3 region has 13 residues. Germline loops: CDR1 LGHDT, CDR2 YNNKEL (reference sequence). The CDR3 protein is CASSQGGADTQYF. DNA for the CDR3: TGTGCCAGCAGCCAAGGCGGGGCAGATACGCAGTATTTT.

V is TRBV2 and J is TRBJ2-7, with unresolved D. The CDR3 extends over 15 amino acids. The V end lost 2 bases, the J end lost 0 bases, and 11 bases lay between the germline ends. Germline lookup yields CDR1 SNHLY and CDR2 FYNNEI. DNA of the CDR3: TGTGCCAGCAGTGAACGGCGGATTGACTCCTACGAGCAGTACTTC. It codes for CASSERRIDSYEQYF.

The CDR3 coding sequence is TGCGCCAGCAGCTTGGAGGCCGCAGGGGGGAACACCGGGGAGCTGTTTTTT. This translates into CASSLEAAGGNTGELFF. The chain is built from TRBV5-1 and TRBJ2-2; TRBD1 matches at 7 bases. There are 17 residues in the CDR3. With V trimmed by 0 bases and J by 1 base, 6 bases remained unmatched. Per germline, CDR1 SGHRS and CDR2 YFSETQ.

The CDR3 DNA follows: TGTGCCAGCAGTCCAGGGGGACGGTCGATTTCTAGCACAGATACGCAGTATTTT. Residues: CASSPGGRSISSTDTQYF. This chain connects TRBV27 to TRBJ2-3, with TRBD1 matching 7 bases. The trim removed 5 bases at V and 0 bases at J, leaving 14 bases unmatched. CDR3 size: 18 residues. Germline V gene sequence: CDR1 MNHEY, CDR2 SMNVEV (reference sequence).

V usage is TRBV28 and J usage is TRBJ2-7; 10 bases are shared with TRBD2. The CDR3 consists of 15 residues. CDR1 and CDR2 (germline): MDHEN, SYDVKM. J was trimmed by 0 bases and V by 6 bases; bases with no gene match: 5. CDR3 loop: CASSQSGRASYEQYF. CDR3 in DNA: TGTGCCAGCAGCCAAAGCGGGAGGGCCTCCTACGAGCAGTACTTC. Full variable domain (rest looked up from reference TRBV28 and TRBJ2-7): DVKVTQSSRYLVKRTGEKVFLECVQDMDHENMFWYRQDPGLGLRLIYFSYDVKMKEKGDIPEGYSVSREKKERFSLILESASTNQTSMYLCASSQSGRASYEQYFGPGTRLTVT.

The chain has TRBV2 and TRBJ1-1; D uncertain. Germline CDR1 reads SNHLY; CDR2 reads FYNNEI. CDR3 length: 13 residues. Trimming shortened V by 7 bases and J by 1 base, and 10 bases separated the two germline ends. The CDR3 loop is CASTDQWNTEAFF. The CDR3 DNA reads TGTGCCAGCACTGACCAGTGGAACACTGAAGCTTTCTTT.

The chain uses TRBV11-2 and TRBJ1-2; 11 nucleotides line up with TRBD1. Germline lookup yields CDR1 SGHAT and CDR2 FQNNGV. The CDR3 spans 14 residues. The V gene end was trimmed by 5 bases and the J gene end by 7 bases; junction bases not matched to a gene: 6. The CDR3 sequence is CASSRRTGGFGYTF. The CDR3 DNA sequence: TGTGCCAGCAGCCGTCGGACAGGGGGCTTTGGCTACACCTTC.

The rearrangement links TRBV7-6 to TRBJ2-5; TRBD2 might be the D (6 bases). CDR1 and CDR2 from the germline V gene are SGHVS and FNYEAQ. V lost 4 bases, J lost 9 bases, and 15 bases lay in between. The CDR3 loop spans 13 amino acids. CDR3 amino acids: CASSSETRTAQYF. The CDR3 DNA reads as TGTGCCAGCAGCTCCGAGACTAGAACTGCCCAGTACTTC.

The V gene is TRBV9, the J gene TRBJ1-1; D perhaps matches TRBD1 (5 bases). From germline, CDR1 is SGDLS and CDR2 YYNGEE. Trimming stripped 0 bases from V and 0 bases from J, with 9 bases between. The CDR3 is made up of 15 amino acids. CDR3 loop: CASSVDQGLNTEAFF. Written as DNA, the CDR3 is TGTGCCAGCAGCGTAGATCAGGGTCTGAACACTGAAGCTTTCTTT.

The rearrangement links TRBV18 to TRBJ2-5; D uncertain. The CDR3 spans 16 residues. V lost 0 bases to trimming and J lost 1 base, with 12 bases between them. Germline CDR1 is KGHSH and CDR2 is LQKENI. The CDR3 loop reads CASSPPRVAVQETQYF. CDR3 bases: TGTGCCAGCTCACCACCACGGGTTGCAGTCCAAGAGACCCAGTACTTC.